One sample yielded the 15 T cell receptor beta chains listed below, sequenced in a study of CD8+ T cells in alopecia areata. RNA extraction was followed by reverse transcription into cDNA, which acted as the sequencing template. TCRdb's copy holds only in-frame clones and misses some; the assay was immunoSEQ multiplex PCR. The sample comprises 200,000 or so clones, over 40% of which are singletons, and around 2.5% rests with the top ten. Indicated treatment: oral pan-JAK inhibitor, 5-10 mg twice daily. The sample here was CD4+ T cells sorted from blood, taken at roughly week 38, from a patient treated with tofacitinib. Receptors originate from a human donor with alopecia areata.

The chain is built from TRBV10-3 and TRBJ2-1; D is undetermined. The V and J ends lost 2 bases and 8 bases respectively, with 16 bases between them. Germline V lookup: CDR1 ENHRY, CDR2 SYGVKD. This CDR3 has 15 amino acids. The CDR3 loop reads CAISELASNRHEQFF. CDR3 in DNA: TGTGCCATCAGTGAGCTGGCCTCTAACCGGCATGAGCAGTTCTTC.

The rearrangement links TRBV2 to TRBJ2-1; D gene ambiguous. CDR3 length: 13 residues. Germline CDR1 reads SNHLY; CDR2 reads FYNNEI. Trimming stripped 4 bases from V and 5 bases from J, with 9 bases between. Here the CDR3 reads CASSVRTNNEQFF. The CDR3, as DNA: TGTGCCAGCAGTGTGAGAACGAACAATGAGCAGTTCTTC.

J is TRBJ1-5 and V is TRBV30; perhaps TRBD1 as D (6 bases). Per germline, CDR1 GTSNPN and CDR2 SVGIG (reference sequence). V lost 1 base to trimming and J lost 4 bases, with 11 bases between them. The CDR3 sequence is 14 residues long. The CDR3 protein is CAWSGGRTNQPQHF. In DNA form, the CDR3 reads TGTGCCTGGAGTGGGGGGCGCACTAATCAGCCCCAGCATTTT.

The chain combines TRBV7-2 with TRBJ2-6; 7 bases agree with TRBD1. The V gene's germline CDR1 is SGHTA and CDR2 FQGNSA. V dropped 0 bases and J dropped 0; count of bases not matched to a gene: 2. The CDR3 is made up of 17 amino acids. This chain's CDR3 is CASSLAGGFSGANVLTF. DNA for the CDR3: TGTGCCAGCAGCTTAGCAGGGGGCTTCTCTGGGGCCAACGTCCTGACTTTC.

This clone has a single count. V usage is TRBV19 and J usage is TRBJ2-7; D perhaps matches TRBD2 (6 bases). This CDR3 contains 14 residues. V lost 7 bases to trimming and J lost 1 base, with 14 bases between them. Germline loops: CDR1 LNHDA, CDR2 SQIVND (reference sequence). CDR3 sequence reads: CASTATAGSYEQYF. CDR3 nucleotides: TGTGCCAGTACCGCCACCGCGGGGTCCTACGAGCAGTACTTC.

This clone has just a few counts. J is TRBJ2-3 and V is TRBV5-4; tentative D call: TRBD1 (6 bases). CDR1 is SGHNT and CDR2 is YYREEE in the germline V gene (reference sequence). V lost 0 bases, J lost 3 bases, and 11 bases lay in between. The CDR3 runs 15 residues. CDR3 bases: TGTGCCAGCAGCTTGGATTCGAGGGGGACAGATACGCAGTATTTT. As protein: CASSLDSRGTDTQYF. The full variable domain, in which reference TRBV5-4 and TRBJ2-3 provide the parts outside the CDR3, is ETGVTQSPTHLIKTRGQQVTLRCSSQSGHNTVSWYQQALGQGPQFIFQYYREEENGRGNFPPRFSGLQFPNYSSELNVNALELDDSALYLCASSLDSRGTDTQYFGPGTRLTVL.

In nucleotides, the CDR3 is TGTGCCAGCAGCTTAGATGCGGGGAACTACAATGAGCAGTTCTTC. This codes for CASSLDAGNYNEQFF. The J gene is TRBJ2-1, the V gene TRBV7-2, with a weak D call TRBD2 (6 bases). The CDR3 covers 15 residues. Germline V lookup: CDR1 SGHTA, CDR2 FQGNSA. The V and J ends lost 1 base and 3 bases respectively, with 10 bases between them.

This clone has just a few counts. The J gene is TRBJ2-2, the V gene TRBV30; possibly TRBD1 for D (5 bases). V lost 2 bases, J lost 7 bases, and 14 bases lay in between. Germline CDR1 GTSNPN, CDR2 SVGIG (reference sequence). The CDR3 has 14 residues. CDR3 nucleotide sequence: TGTGCCTGGAGTAGGGGTGGGATCAACGGGGAGCTGTTTTTT. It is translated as CAWSRGGINGELFF.

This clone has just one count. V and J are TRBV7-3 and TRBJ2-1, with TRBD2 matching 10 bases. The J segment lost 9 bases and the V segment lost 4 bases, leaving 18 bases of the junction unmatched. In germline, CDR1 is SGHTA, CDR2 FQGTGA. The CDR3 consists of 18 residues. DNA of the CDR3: TGTGCCAGCAGCTGGGGCCCCCTTGCTAGCGGGAGAGTAGGTGAGCAGTTCTTC. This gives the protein CASSWGPLASGRVGEQFF.

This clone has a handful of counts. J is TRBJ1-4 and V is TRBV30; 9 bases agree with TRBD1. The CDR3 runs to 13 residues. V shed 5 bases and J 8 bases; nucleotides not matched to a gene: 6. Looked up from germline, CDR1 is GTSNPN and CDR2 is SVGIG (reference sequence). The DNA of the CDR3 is TGTGCCTGGGCGGGACAGGGCGGCGAAAAACTGTTTTTT. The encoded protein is CAWAGQGGEKLFF. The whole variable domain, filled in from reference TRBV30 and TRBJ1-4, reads SQTIHQWPATLVQPVGSPLSLECTVEGTSNPNLYWYRQAAGRGLQLLFYSVGIGQISSEVPQNLSASRPQDRQFILSSKKLLLSDSGFYLCAWAGQGGEKLFFGSGTQLSVL.

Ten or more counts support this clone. The CDR3 loop reads CASSAFGGTGTGELFF. In DNA, the CDR3 is TGTGCCAGCAGTGCCTTCGGGGGGACAGGGACCGGGGAGCTGTTTTTT. V gene TRBV25-1 combines with J gene TRBJ2-2; 9 bases map to TRBD1. CDR3 length equals 16 residues. J was trimmed by 5 bases and V by 4 bases; bases with no gene match: 8. Per germline, CDR1 MGHDK and CDR2 SYGVNS.

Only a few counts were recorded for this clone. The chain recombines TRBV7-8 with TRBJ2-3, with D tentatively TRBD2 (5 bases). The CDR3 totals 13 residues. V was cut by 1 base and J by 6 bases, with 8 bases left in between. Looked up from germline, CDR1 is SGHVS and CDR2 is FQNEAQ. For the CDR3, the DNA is TGTGCCAGCAGCTTAGGCCAGCGGGATACGCAGTATTTT. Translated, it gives CASSLGQRDTQYF.

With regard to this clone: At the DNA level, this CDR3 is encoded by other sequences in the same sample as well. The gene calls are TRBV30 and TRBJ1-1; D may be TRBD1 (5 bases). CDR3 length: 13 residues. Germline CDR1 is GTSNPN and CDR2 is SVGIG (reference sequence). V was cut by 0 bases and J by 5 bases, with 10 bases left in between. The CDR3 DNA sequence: TGTGCCTGGAGTGTACGCAGGGCTACTGAAGCTTTCTTT. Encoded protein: CAWSVRRATEAFF.

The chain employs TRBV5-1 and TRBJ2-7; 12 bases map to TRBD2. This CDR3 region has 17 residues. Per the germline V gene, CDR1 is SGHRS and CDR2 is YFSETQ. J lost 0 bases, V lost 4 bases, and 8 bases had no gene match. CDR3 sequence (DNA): TGCGCCAGCAGCGTGCGGACTAGCGGGACCAGCTCCTACGAGCAGTACTTC. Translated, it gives CASSVRTSGTSSYEQYF.

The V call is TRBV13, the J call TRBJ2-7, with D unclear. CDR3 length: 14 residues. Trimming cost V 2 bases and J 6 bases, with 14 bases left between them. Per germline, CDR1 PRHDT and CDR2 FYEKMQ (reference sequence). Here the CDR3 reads CASSLRSSQVEQYF. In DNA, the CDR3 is TGTGCCAGCAGCTTACGGTCTTCTCAGGTCGAGCAGTACTTC.